This TCR beta chain is drawn from a study of regulatory T cells in long-lasting Graves disease. This clonotype came up a few times. Its antigen remains unknown. Overall study findings and caveats: New patients shared about 880 public clonotypes, fewer than the 2,500 to 3,500 shared by persistent patients.

CDR1 DFQATT and CDR2 SNEGSKA come from the germline V gene (reference sequence). Trimming cost V 3 bases and J 5 bases; bases outside gene matches: 11. This CDR3 is built from 15 residues. In building TCR beta libraries, iRepertoire HTBI primers were used together with Arm-PCR of CDR3 regions. In TCRdb, the multiplex PCR reads were re-called with MiXCR into one record per CDR3 protein. The sample carries about 540,000 distinct CDR3 sequences, approximately 15% recorded once. Time point denoted: newly diagnosed GD, antithyroid drugs for less than 3 months. PBMC RNA served as the TCR library source. These data were also reused for a study on T cells in Graves' hyperthyroidism and ophthalmopathy. Turning to that study: By a 13 V-J model, ophthalmopathy was set apart from stable hyperthyroidism.

This receptor was taken from a young man with Graves disease. The sequencing here drew on peripheral blood mononuclear cells (PBMCs), taken at new diagnosis, from a patient treated with antithyroid drugs. The chain carries TRBV20-1 and TRBJ2-3, with 7 bases lining up with TRBD1. This chain's CDR3 is CSASRQGTLKDTQYF. CDR3 coding DNA: TGCAGTGCTAGCCGACAGGGCACTTTAAAAGATACGCAGTATTTT.